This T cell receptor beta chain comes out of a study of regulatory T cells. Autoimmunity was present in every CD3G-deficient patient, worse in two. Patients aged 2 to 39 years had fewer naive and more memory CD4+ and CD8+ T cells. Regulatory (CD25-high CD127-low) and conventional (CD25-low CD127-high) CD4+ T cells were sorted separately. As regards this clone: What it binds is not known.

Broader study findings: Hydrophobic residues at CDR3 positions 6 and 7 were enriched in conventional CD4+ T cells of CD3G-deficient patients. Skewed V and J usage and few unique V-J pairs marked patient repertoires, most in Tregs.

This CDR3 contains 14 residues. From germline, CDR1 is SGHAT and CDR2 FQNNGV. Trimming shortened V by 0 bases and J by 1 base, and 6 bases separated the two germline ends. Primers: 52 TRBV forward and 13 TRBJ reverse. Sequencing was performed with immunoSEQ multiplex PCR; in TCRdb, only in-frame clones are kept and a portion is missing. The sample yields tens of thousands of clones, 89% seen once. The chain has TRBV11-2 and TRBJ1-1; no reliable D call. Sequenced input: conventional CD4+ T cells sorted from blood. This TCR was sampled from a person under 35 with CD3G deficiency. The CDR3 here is CASSLEVGNTEAFF. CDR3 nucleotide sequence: TGTGCCAGCAGCTTAGAGGTGGGGAACACTGAAGCTTTCTTT.